This T cell receptor beta chain was recorded in a study of T cells in Graves' hyperthyroidism and ophthalmopathy. At the level of the study: Once the initial diagnosis was made, peripheral blood was obtained before any treatment.

Researchers took RNA transcripts and amplified the TCR beta CDR3 regions from them. Using the HTBI primer set, a first-round RT-PCR was run on the TCR CDR3. Using its own MiXCR run on the multiplex PCR reads, TCRdb lists one record per CDR3 protein. The data contain a few hundred thousand distinct CDR3 sequences, over 12% of them seen just once; the ten biggest clones take up approximately 19%. Disease lasting under 3 months, a NOSPECS grade of at least 4, and a Clinical Activity Score of at least 3 were features of the ophthalmopathy patients. This clonotype was obtained from a woman in her sixties or seventies with Graves' ophthalmopathy. Specimen: blood.

The CDR3 loop reads CSARGSSGLRTDTQYF. CDR3 coding DNA: TGCAGTGCTAGAGGGTCTAGCGGCCTGAGAACAGATACGCAGTATTTT. This sequence joins TRBV20-1 and TRBJ2-3; TRBD2 matches at 7 bases. This CDR3 contains 16 residues. J gave up 3 bases and V 1 base, and 10 bases lay outside the gene matches. CDR1 and CDR2 from the germline V gene are DFQATT and SNEGSKA (reference sequence).